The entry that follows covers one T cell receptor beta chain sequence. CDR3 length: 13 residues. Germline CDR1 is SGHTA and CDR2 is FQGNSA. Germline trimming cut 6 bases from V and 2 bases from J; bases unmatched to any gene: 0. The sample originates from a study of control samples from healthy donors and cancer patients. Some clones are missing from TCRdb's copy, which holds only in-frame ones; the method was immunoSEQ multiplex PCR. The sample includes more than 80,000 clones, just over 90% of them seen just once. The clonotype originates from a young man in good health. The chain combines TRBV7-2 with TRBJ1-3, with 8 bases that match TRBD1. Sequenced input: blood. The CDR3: CASRQGAGNTIYF. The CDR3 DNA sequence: TGTGCCAGCAGACAGGGGGCTGGAAACACCATATATTTT.